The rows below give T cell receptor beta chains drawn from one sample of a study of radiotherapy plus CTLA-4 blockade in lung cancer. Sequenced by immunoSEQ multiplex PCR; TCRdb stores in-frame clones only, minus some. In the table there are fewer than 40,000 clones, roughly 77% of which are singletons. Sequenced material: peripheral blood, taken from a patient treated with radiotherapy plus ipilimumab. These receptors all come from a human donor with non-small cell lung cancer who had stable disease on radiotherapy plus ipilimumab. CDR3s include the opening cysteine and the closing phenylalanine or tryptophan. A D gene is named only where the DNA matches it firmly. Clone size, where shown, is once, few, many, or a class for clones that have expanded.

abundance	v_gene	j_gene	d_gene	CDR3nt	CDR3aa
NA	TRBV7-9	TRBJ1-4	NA	TGTGCCAGCAGCTTAGGCCAGGGCGGCGAAAAACTGTTTTTT	CASSLGQGGEKLFF
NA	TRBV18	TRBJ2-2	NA	TGTGCCAGCTCACCACTCCCAGTAGTAAACACCGGGGAGCTGTTTTTT	CASSPLPVVNTGELFF
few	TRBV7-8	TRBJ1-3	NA	TGTGCCAGCAGCACCACCGGAAACACCATATATTTT	CASSTTGNTIYF
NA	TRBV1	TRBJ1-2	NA	TGCACCAGCAGCAAGGGACAGGGGTGCTATGGCTACACCTTC	CTSSKGQGCYGYTF
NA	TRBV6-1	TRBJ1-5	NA	TGTGCCTCTAGGAGCTTCAGCCTTCATCAGCCCCAGCATTTT	CASRSFSLHQPQHF
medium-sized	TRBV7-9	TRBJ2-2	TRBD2	TGTGCCAGCAGCCCCCCGGGAGGGCACACCGGGGAGCTGTTTTTT	CASSPPGGHTGELFF
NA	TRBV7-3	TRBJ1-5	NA	TGTGCCAGCAGCTCGACCCGGGATCAGCCCCAGCATTTT	CASSSTRDQPQHF
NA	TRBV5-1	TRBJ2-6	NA	TGCGCCAGCAGCTTGGGGGGCGGTCCTGGGGCCAACGTCCTGACTTTC	CASSLGGGPGANVLTF
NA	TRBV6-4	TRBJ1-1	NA	TGTGCCAGCAGTGTCGGGGCGAACACTGAAGCTTTCTTT	CASSVGANTEAFF
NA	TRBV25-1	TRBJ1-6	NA	TGTGCCAGCAGTACCGCGGGGAATTCACCCCTCCACTTT	CASSTAGNSPLHF
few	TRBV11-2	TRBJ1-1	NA	TGTGCCAGCAGCTTAAATCAGGGAAGCACTGAAGCTTTCTTT	CASSLNQGSTEAFF
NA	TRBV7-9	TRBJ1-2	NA	TGTGCCAGCAGTAAAACAGCTTATGGCTACACCTTC	CASSKTAYGYTF
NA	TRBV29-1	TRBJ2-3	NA	TGCAGCGTTGATGGCCAGGGCTCAGATACGCAGTATTTT	CSVDGQGSDTQYF
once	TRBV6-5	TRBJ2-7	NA	TGTGCCAGCAGTCCCGGGGGTGAGCAGTACTTC	CASSPGGEQYF
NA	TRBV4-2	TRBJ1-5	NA	TGTGCCAGCAGCCAAGGACAGGCCGCCAATCAGCCCCAGCATTTT	CASSQGQAANQPQHF
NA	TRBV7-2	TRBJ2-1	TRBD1	TGTGCCAGCAGCTTGCTCCGGGACAGGGGGAATGAGCAGTTCTTC	CASSLLRDRGNEQFF
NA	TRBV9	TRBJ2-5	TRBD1	TGTGCCAGCAGCGGATACAGGGGGAGAGAGACCCAGTACTTC	CASSGYRGRETQYF
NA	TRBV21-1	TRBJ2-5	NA	TGTGCCAGCAGCCTCGACAACCCGACGGTGAAAGAGACCCAGTACTTC	CASSLDNPTVKETQYF
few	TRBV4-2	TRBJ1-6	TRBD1	TGTGCCAGCAGCCAAGGACAGGGAGCTTCACCCCTCCACTTT	CASSQGQGASPLHF
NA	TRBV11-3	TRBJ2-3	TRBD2	TGTGCCAGCAGCCGAAAGACTAGCGGGTTCTCCACAGATACGCAGTATTTT	CASSRKTSGFSTDTQYF
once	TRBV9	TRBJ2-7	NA	TGTGCCAGCAGCGTAGTATCTCACAGGGATGGCGAGCAGTACTTC	CASSVVSHRDGEQYF
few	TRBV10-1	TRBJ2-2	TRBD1	TGCGCCAGCAGCGAGTCGACAGGGGCGAACACCGGGGAGCTGTTTTTT	CASSESTGANTGELFF
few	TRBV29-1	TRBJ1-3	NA	TGCAGCGCCGTCCCGGGGGTCTCAGGAAACACCATATATTTT	CSAVPGVSGNTIYF
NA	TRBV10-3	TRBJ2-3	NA	TGTGCCATCAGGGACCCAACTAGCACAGATACGCAGTATTTT	CAIRDPTSTDTQYF
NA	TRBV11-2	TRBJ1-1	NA	TGTGCCAGCAGCTTATGGGGGACGAACACTGAAGCTTTCTTT	CASSLWGTNTEAFF
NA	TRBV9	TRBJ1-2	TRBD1	TGTGCCAGCAGCTCACCCAAGACAGGGGGGGTTAGTGGCTACACCTTC	CASSSPKTGGVSGYTF
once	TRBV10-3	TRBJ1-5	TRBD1	TGTGCCATTCAGGGGGGGGATCAGCCCCAGCATTTT	CAIQGGDQPQHF
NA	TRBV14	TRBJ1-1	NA	TGTGCCAGCAGCCATAGACAGCTCACTGAAGCTTTCTTT	CASSHRQLTEAFF
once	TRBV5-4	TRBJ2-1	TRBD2	TGTGCCAGCAGCGGAGCGGGGGCCATGAATGAGCAGTTCTTC	CASSGAGAMNEQFF
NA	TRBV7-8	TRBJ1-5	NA	TGTGCCAGCAGCTTGGACAATGGCAATCAGCCCCAGCATTTT	CASSLDNGNQPQHF
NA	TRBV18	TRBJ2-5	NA	TGTGCCAGCTCACCTTATACGCCAGGGCAAGAGACCCAGTACTTC	CASSPYTPGQETQYF
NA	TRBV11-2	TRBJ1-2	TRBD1	TGTGCCAGCAGCTCCGACAGGGTCAACTATGGCTACACCTTC	CASSSDRVNYGYTF
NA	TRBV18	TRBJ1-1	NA	TGTGCCAGCTCACCAAGCACAGCGATGAACACTGAAGCTTTCTTT	CASSPSTAMNTEAFF
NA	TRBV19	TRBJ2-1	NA	TGTGCCAGTAGTCCCGCAGGGACCTACAATGAGCAGTTCTTC	CASSPAGTYNEQFF
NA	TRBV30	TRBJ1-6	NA	TGTGCCTGGAGCGCGACAGGCACGGGTTCACCCCTCCACTTT	CAWSATGTGSPLHF
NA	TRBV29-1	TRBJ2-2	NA	TGCAGCGTTGATCATCGAGGGAACACCGGGGAGCTGTTTTTT	CSVDHRGNTGELFF
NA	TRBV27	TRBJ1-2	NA	TGTGCCAGCAGTCTAGAGAGGGGTCAGGGACCTAACTATGGCTACACCTTC	CASSLERGQGPNYGYTF
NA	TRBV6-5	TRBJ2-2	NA	TGTGCCAGCAGTTACGGCGGGAACACCGGGGAGCTGTTTTTT	CASSYGGNTGELFF
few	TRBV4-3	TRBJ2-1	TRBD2	TGCGCCAGCAGCCCCCGGACTAGCGGGGGCCTGCTCAAGACCTACAATGAGCAGTTCTTC	CASSPRTSGGLLKTYNEQFF
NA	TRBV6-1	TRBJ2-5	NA	TGTGCCAGCAGTGAACCGGGAGAGCTCACCCAGACCCAGTACTTC	CASSEPGELTQTQYF
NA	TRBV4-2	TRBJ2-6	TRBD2	TGTGCCAGCAGCCAAGACTTCGCGGGGGGTGTTGGGGCCAACGTCCTGACTTTC	CASSQDFAGGVGANVLTF
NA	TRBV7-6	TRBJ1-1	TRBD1	TGTGCCAGCAGCTTAGCTCAGGGGGGCGAAACTGAAGCTTTCTTT	CASSLAQGGETEAFF
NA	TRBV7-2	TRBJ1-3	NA	TGTGCCAGCAGCTTTGGACAGCTCTCTGGAAACACCATATATTTT	CASSFGQLSGNTIYF
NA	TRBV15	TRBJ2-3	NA	TGTGCCACCAGCAGAGATCCATACCCTAGCACAGATACGCAGTATTTT	CATSRDPYPSTDTQYF
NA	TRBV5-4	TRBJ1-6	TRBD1	TGTGCCAGCTCGGACTTTCCGGGACAGGATGCACGCCTCCACTTT	CASSDFPGQDARLHF
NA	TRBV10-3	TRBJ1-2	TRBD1	TGTGCCATCAAGGGGACAGGGGAAAACTATGGCTACACCTTC	CAIKGTGENYGYTF
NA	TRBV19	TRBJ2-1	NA	TGTGCCAGTAGTATAGGGAGAATAAACAATGAGCAGTTCTTC	CASSIGRINNEQFF
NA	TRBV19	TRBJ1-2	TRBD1	TGTGCCAGTAGTATTGAGACAGGGCTCTATGGCTACACCTTC	CASSIETGLYGYTF
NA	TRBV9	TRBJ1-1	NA	TGTGCCAGCAGCGGTCAAGGGACTGAAGCTTTCTTT	CASSGQGTEAFF
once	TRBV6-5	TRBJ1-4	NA	TGTGCCAGCAGTTACAGGGGGGTGGATGAAAAACTGTTTTTT	CASSYRGVDEKLFF
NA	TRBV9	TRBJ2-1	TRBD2	TGTGCCAGCAGCGTCGCCGGGACTAGCGGGGGGGCCGATAATGAGCAGTTCTTC	CASSVAGTSGGADNEQFF
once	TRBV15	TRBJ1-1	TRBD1	TGTGCCACCAGCAGAGATCGACAGGGCGGACGGTATAACACTGAAGCTTTCTTT	CATSRDRQGGRYNTEAFF
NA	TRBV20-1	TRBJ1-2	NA	TGCAGTGCCCCAGCGGGAGGTGGCTACACCTTC	CSAPAGGGYTF
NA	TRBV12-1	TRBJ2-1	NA	TGTGCCAGCAGCTTTGTGGGGGACCCTAGCGGGGGGGCCGGATTCTACAATGAGCAGTTCTTC	CASSFVGDPSGGAGFYNEQFF
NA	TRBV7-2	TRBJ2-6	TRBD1	TGTGCCAGCAGCTTCAAGCCGGGACAGGAGAGCTCTGGGGCCAACGTCCTGACTTTC	CASSFKPGQESSGANVLTF
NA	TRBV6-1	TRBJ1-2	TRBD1	TGTGCCAGCAGACCCAGGACAGGTGTCTATGGCTACACCTTC	CASRPRTGVYGYTF
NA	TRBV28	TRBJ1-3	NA	TGTGCCAGCAGTTCTAGTGTGGCCGCGAGCTCTGGAAACACCATATATTTT	CASSSSVAASSGNTIYF
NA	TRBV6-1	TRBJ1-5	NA	TGTGCCAGCAGGCCCATCAATCAGCCCCAGCATTTT	CASRPINQPQHF
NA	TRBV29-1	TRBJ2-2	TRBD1	TGCAGCGTTGGGGAGACAGGGGCCGGGGAGCTGTTTTTT	CSVGETGAGELFF
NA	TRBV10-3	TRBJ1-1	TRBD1	TGTGCCATCACCCGGGACAGGACGAACACTGAAGCTTTCTTT	CAITRDRTNTEAFF